This passage covers 17 T cell receptor beta chains from one sample sequenced in a study of STAT3 mutations in large granular lymphocyte leukemia. Broader study findings: Every T-cell large granular lymphocyte leukemia patient had at least one immunodominant TCR beta clonotype.

Data came from immunoSEQ multiplex PCR; TCRdb stores just in-frame clones and leaves some out. The sample has around 9,000 clones; around nine tenths are singletons. These receptors have no known antigen. Sequenced material: peripheral blood mononuclear cells. Every receptor here comes from a man older than 75 with T-cell large granular lymphocyte leukemia. Some clones in this sample may be carry-over from other donors' samples.

The rearrangement joins TRBV18 to TRBJ2-7; 9 bases are a match to TRBD1. J gave up 7 bases and V 6 bases, and 10 bases lay outside the gene matches. Germline V gives CDR1 KGHSH, CDR2 LQKENI. The CDR3 has 14 residues. DNA for the CDR3: TGTGCCAGCTCGCCCGACAGGGGGAGTTCGGAGCAGTACTTC. Its translation is CASSPDRGSSEQYF. Together with reference TRBV18 and TRBJ2-7, the CDR3 gives the full variable domain: NAGVMQNPRHLVRRRGQEARLRCSPMKGHSHVYWYRQLPEEGLKFMVYLQKENIIDESGMPKERFSAEFPKEGPSILRIQQVVRGDSAAYFCASSPDRGSSEQYFGPGTRLTVT.

J is TRBJ2-1 and V is TRBV7-9, with D possibly TRBD1 on 5 matching bases. The CDR3 has 14 amino acids. Germline CDR1 SEHNR, CDR2 FQNEAQ (reference sequence). V gave up 1 base and J gave up 2 bases, with 6 bases separating them. CDR3 DNA: TGTGCCAGCAGCTTAGGGGGCCCCTACAATGAGCAGTTCTTC. This codes for CASSLGGPYNEQFF. Filled out from reference TRBV7-9 and TRBJ2-1, the complete variable domain reads DTGVSQNPRHKITKRGQNVTFRCDPISEHNRLYWYRQTLGQGPEFLTYFQNEAQLEKSRLLSDRFSAERPKGSFSTLEIQRTEQGDSAMYLCASSLGGPYNEQFFGPGTRLTVL.

This clone was found once. The chain uses TRBV7-2 and TRBJ1-6; no reliable D call. This CDR3 is 14 amino acids long. Germline lookup yields CDR1 SGHTA and CDR2 FQGNSA. Trimming pared 5 bases from V and 8 bases from J, leaving 13 bases between. CDR3 DNA: TGTGCCAGCAGCGTCCACGCCACAGATTCACCCCTCCACTTT. Translated, it gives CASSVHATDSPLHF. Looking up the rest from reference TRBV7-2 and TRBJ1-6 gives the full variable domain: GAGVSQSPSNKVTEKGKDVELRCDPISGHTALYWYRQSLGQGLEFLIYFQGNSAPDKSGLPSDRFSAERTGGSVSTLTIQRTQQEDSAVYLCASSVHATDSPLHFGNGTRLTVT.

This chain uses TRBV19 with TRBJ2-6; 11 positions match TRBD1. Looked up from germline, CDR1 is LNHDA and CDR2 is SQIVND (reference sequence). This CDR3 is 18 amino acids long. V lost 5 bases and J lost 0; bases outside the gene matches: 6. This CDR3 reads CASSFRTGGASGANVLTF. The CDR3 bases are TGTGCCAGTAGTTTCCGGACAGGGGGCGCCTCTGGGGCCAACGTCCTGACTTTC.

The CDR3 DNA reads as TGTGCCAGCAGCGCAAAGTTATATGCTGGCTACACCTTC. It yields the protein CASSAKLYAGYTF. V usage is TRBV14 and J usage is TRBJ1-2; no firm D call. The V and J ends lost 5 bases and 7 bases respectively, with 14 bases between them. The germline V gene encodes CDR1 SGHDN and CDR2 FVKESK. The CDR3 spans 13 residues.

DNA for the CDR3: TGTGCCAGCAGCTTTCCCGGGGGCAAGCAGTACTTC. This gives the protein CASSFPGGKQYF. The J gene is TRBJ2-7, the V gene TRBV7-2, with D possibly called TRBD1 or TRBD2 (6 bases each). V shed 3 bases and J shed 8 bases, with 11 bases lying between them. Germline V gene sequence: CDR1 SGHTA, CDR2 FQGNSA. The CDR3 has 12 residues.

This chain connects TRBV6-6 to TRBJ2-5; TRBD2 matches 8 bases. CDR3 length equals 13 residues. The germline V gene encodes CDR1 MNHNY and CDR2 SVGAGI (reference sequence). V was clipped by 8 bases and J by 3 bases; unmatched bases: 5. The CDR3 sequence: CASRSGVEETQYF. Written as DNA, the CDR3 is TGTGCCAGCCGTAGCGGGGTGGAAGAGACCCAGTACTTC.

The rearrangement links TRBV5-4 to TRBJ2-7; D call uncertain. Trimming stripped 0 bases from V and 7 bases from J, with 17 bases between. CDR3 length: 15 amino acids. The germline V gene has CDR1 SGHNT and CDR2 YYREEE (reference sequence). The CDR3 DNA sequence: TGTGCCAGCAGCTTGGGGCATAGGGTCGTAGGGGAGCAGTACTTC. It yields the protein CASSLGHRVVGEQYF.

This clone is a singleton in its sample. This sequence joins TRBV10-3 and TRBJ1-6; D remains unclear. CDR1 and CDR2 (germline): ENHRY, SYGVKD. This CDR3 is built from 14 residues. V was clipped by 7 bases and J by 9 bases, with 16 bases between them. The CDR3 sequence: CAITSDWEGSPLHF. CDR3 sequence (DNA): TGTGCCATCACCTCTGACTGGGAGGGTTCACCCCTCCACTTT.

This clone was observed once. V is TRBV29-1 and J is TRBJ1-2; unclear D gene. Trimming took off 3 bases at V and 7 bases at J, with 9 bases between the two ends. Per the germline V gene, CDR1 is SQVTM and CDR2 is ANQGSEA. The CDR3 length is 11 residues. CDR3 loop: CSVESYPGYTF. DNA for the CDR3: TGCAGCGTTGAGAGTTACCCTGGCTACACCTTC.

The chain uses TRBV6-5 and TRBJ1-3; the D is unclear. Trimming pared 3 bases from V and 2 bases from J, leaving 11 bases between. The CDR3 covers 15 residues. The V gene's germline CDR1 is MNHEY and CDR2 SVGAGI. The chain's CDR3 is CASSYQVTAGNTIYF. DNA of the CDR3: TGTGCCAGCAGTTATCAGGTCACTGCTGGAAACACCATATATTTT.

This chain connects TRBV2 to TRBJ2-5; D possibly corresponds to TRBD2 (5 bases). The CDR3 runs 14 residues. CDR1 and CDR2 (germline): SNHLY, FYNNEI. The V gene lost 11 bases and the J gene lost 4 bases, with 20 bases spanning the gap. CDR3 loop: CASRLAKNRETQYF. In nucleotides, the CDR3 is TGTGCCTCGCGGCTAGCCAAGAACCGAGAGACCCAGTACTTC.

The gene calls are TRBV7-9 and TRBJ2-7; D may correspond to TRBD1 or TRBD2 (5 bases each). This CDR3 region has 13 residues. In germline, CDR1 is SEHNR, CDR2 FQNEAQ (reference sequence). V was pared by 5 bases and J by 2 bases, with 10 bases between. The CDR3 here is CASSREGTYEQYF. Here the CDR3 DNA reads TGTGCCAGCAGCCGCGAGGGGACCTACGAGCAGTACTTC.

The genes are TRBV28 and TRBJ2-7; no reliable D call. This CDR3 has 12 amino acids. Germline CDR1 MDHEN, CDR2 SYDVKM. V was cut by 5 bases and J by 7 bases, with 12 bases left in between. Here the CDR3 DNA reads TGTGCCAGCAGTCCGGACCGATTTGAGCAGTACTTC. It specifies CASSPDRFEQYF.

The chain recombines TRBV14 with TRBJ2-2; D might be TRBD2 (6 bases). Trimming stripped 6 bases from V and 5 bases from J, with 16 bases between. Germline V CDR1 and CDR2: SGHDN, FVKESK. The CDR3 totals 15 residues. The CDR3 protein is CASSKGLPGTGELFF. For the CDR3, the DNA is TGTGCCAGCAGTAAGGGACTCCCGGGGACCGGGGAGCTGTTTTTT.

The rearrangement links TRBV9 to TRBJ2-7; perhaps TRBD2 as D (5 bases). This CDR3 is built from 15 residues. CDR1 is SGDLS, CDR2 YYNGEE, per germline. V shed 4 bases and J shed 4 bases, with 18 bases lying between them. CDR3 region: CASSPQEAWVYEQYF. The CDR3 DNA follows: TGTGCCAGCAGCCCCCAGGAGGCGTGGGTTTACGAGCAGTACTTC.

The chain employs TRBV7-2 and TRBJ1-2; D uncertain. The CDR3 has 13 residues. Trimming left V 6 bases short and J 4 bases short, with 12 bases between. The germline V gene has CDR1 SGHTA and CDR2 FQGNSA. The CDR3 DNA follows: TGTGCCAGCAGGCCCCAACAGACCTATGGCTACACCTTC. Its protein product is CASRPQQTYGYTF.